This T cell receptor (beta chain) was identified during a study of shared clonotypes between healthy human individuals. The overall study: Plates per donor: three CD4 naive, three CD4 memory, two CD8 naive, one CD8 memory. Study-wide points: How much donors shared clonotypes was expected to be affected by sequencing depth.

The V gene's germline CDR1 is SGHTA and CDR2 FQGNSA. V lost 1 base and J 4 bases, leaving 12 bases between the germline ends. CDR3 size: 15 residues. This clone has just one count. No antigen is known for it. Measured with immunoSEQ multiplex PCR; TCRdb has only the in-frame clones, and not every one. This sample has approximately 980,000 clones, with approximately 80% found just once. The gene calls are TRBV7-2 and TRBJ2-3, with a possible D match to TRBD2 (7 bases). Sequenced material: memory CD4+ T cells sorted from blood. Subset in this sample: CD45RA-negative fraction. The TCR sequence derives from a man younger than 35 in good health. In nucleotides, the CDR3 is TGTGCCAGCAGCTTAGGGGGGGGCCCGGCAGATACGCAGTATTTT. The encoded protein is CASSLGGGPADTQYF. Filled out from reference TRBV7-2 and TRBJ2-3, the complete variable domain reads GAGVSQSPSNKVTEKGKDVELRCDPISGHTALYWYRQSLGQGLEFLIYFQGNSAPDKSGLPSDRFSAERTGGSVSTLTIQRTQQEDSAVYLCASSLGGGPADTQYFGPGTRLTVL.